This T cell receptor (beta chain) stems from a study of blood T cell repertoires in COVID-19. The CDR3 spans 12 residues. V was shortened by 1 base and J by 6 bases, with 3 bases between the two germline ends. In germline, CDR1 is LGHDT, CDR2 YNNKEL (reference sequence). The table came from immunoSEQ multiplex PCR; TCRdb's copy has only in-frame clones and leaves some out. The sample shows 160,000 or so clones, approximately 85% of them seen only once. In its sample, this clone was seen once. The sequenced sample consisted of peripheral blood. This clonotype was sampled from a man aged 40-49 years with acute or convalescent COVID-19. The chain employs TRBV3-1 (or the pseudogene TRBV3-2) and TRBJ1-4, with D unresolved. The CDR3 sequence is CASSQADEKLFF. As DNA, the CDR3 is TGTGCCAGCAGCCAAGCGGATGAAAAACTGTTTTTT.